These 21 T cell receptor beta chains were all obtained from the same sample, sequenced in a study of blood T cell repertoires in COVID-19. Profiling relied on immunoSEQ multiplex PCR, and the TCRdb table lists in-frame clones only, not all of them. The table includes fewer than 450,000 clones, about 91% detected once. Sequencing used peripheral blood. Receptors were obtained from a woman aged 50 to 60 with COVID-19, enrolled during active disease.

The V and J genes are TRBV24-1 and TRBJ1-1; 8 positions agree with TRBD1. J was trimmed by 7 bases and V by 4 bases; bases with no gene match: 4. Germline V gene sequence: CDR1 KGHDR, CDR2 SFDVKD. The CDR3 sequence is 13 residues long. The CDR3 reads CATSDHRGIEAFF. As DNA, the CDR3 is TGTGCCACCAGTGACCACAGGGGGATTGAAGCTTTCTTT.

The rearrangement uses TRBV5-6 and TRBJ1-1; D gene uncertain. The CDR3 covers 14 residues. Germline lookup yields CDR1 SGHDT and CDR2 YYEEEE. The ends were cut back, 3 bases at V and 1 base at J, with 10 bases in the middle. The CDR3 DNA is TGTGCCAGCAGCTCCATGACGGGGAACACTGAAGCTTTCTTT. Translated: CASSSMTGNTEAFF.

This clone was counted only a few times. The gene calls are TRBV6-6 and TRBJ2-2; 9 nucleotides line up with TRBD1. Trimming took 4 bases from V and 7 from J; bases not matched to a gene: 4. The CDR3 has 14 residues. The germline V gene has CDR1 MNHNY and CDR2 SVGAGI (reference sequence). CDR3 region: CASSSQGASGELFF. The CDR3 DNA reads as TGTGCCAGCAGTTCACAGGGGGCTAGCGGGGAGCTGTTTTTT.

The rearrangement links TRBV11-2 to TRBJ1-6; D is possibly TRBD1 (6 bases). Germline V CDR1 and CDR2: SGHAT, FQNNGV. Trimming cost V 0 bases and J 10 bases, with 16 bases left between them. The CDR3 is 16 amino acids. The CDR3 DNA follows: TGTGCCAGCAGCTTAGAAGGGGCAGGGGTACAATCACCCCTCCACTTT. It yields the protein CASSLEGAGVQSPLHF.

This clone was seen once. This chain joins TRBV5-6 and TRBJ1-1; D is possibly TRBD1 (5 bases). CDR3 length: 14 amino acids. Germline CDR1 reads SGHDT; CDR2 reads YYEEEE. V dropped 4 bases and J dropped 4 bases, with 14 bases sitting between them. The DNA for the CDR3 is TGTGCCAGCAGCCCTACCTGGGGGGGCACTGAAGCTTTCTTT. Translated: CASSPTWGGTEAFF.

The chain links TRBV14 to TRBJ2-6, with 10 bases aligning to TRBD1. Germline V lookup: CDR1 SGHDN, CDR2 FVKESK. CDR3 size: 17 residues. J was trimmed by 0 bases and V by 7 bases; bases with no gene match: 6. CDR3 sequence: CASTRQGAFSGANVLTF. The CDR3 coding sequence is TGTGCCAGCACCCGACAGGGGGCATTCTCTGGGGCCAACGTCCTGACTTTC.

The rearrangement uses TRBV9 and TRBJ1-4; 7 bases are shared with TRBD1. This CDR3 has 13 residues. Germline V CDR1 and CDR2: SGDLS, YYNGEE. With V trimmed by 2 bases and J by 8 bases, 3 bases remained unmatched. CDR3 region: CASSVDRDEKLFF. As DNA, the CDR3 is TGTGCCAGCAGCGTCGACAGGGACGAAAAACTGTTTTTT.

The rearrangement joins TRBV18 to TRBJ1-1, with D tentatively TRBD1 (6 bases). Germline V lookup: CDR1 KGHSH, CDR2 LQKENI. CDR3 length: 16 residues. The V end lost 3 bases, the J end lost 0 bases, and 14 bases lay between the germline ends. The CDR3: CASSPLRGGLNTEAFF. In nucleotides, the CDR3 is TGTGCCAGCTCACCCCTCAGAGGGGGTCTGAACACTGAAGCTTTCTTT.

The chain links TRBV5-4 to TRBJ1-4; D remains ambiguous. V lost 0 bases, J lost 6 bases, and 3 bases lay in between. There are 12 residues in the CDR3. Germline V gene sequence: CDR1 SGHNT, CDR2 YYREEE (reference sequence). CDR3 DNA sequence: TGTGCCAGCAGCTTGGACTATGAAAAACTGTTTTTT. As protein: CASSLDYEKLFF.

The chain employs TRBV28 and TRBJ1-2; 8 bases are a match to TRBD1. This CDR3 is built from 13 residues. Germline V gene data show CDR1 as MDHEN and CDR2 as SYDVKM. Unmatched junction bases numbered 8, after V lost 6 bases and J lost 8 bases. This CDR3 is CASRPQGAGGYTF. DNA for the CDR3: TGTGCCAGCAGACCTCAGGGGGCGGGCGGCTACACCTTC.

This clone was detected only a few times. V usage is TRBV2 and J usage is TRBJ1-2; perhaps TRBD1 as D (5 bases). This CDR3 region has 16 residues. CDR1 is SNHLY and CDR2 is FYNNEI in the germline V gene. V was trimmed by 6 bases and J by 3 bases, leaving 20 bases between them. CDR3: CASREKSRAGDYGYTF. The CDR3 DNA is TGTGCCAGCAGGGAAAAATCCAGGGCAGGAGACTATGGCTACACCTTC.

The chain uses TRBV6-2 or TRBV6-3 and TRBJ2-3, with 7 nucleotides matching TRBD2. V lost 5 bases and J lost 8; bases outside the gene matches: 13. Germline V gives CDR1 MNHEY, CDR2 SVGEGT. The CDR3 totals 15 residues. CDR3 in DNA: TGTGCCAGCAGTCCATTAGGACTAGTCGGCTCTACGCAGTATTTT. It translates to CASSPLGLVGSTQYF.

This clone was seen more than once but under ten times. The chain links TRBV10-3 to TRBJ2-7; 7 bases are shared with TRBD1. From germline, CDR1 is ENHRY and CDR2 SYGVKD. There are 13 residues in the CDR3. After removal of 6 bases from V and 2 bases from J, the junction contained 4 bases not matched to a gene. The CDR3 protein is CAISGTEAYEQYF. Written as DNA, the CDR3 is TGTGCCATCAGCGGGACAGAGGCCTACGAGCAGTACTTC.

V gene TRBV28 combines with J gene TRBJ1-1; D remains ambiguous. The CDR3 runs 12 residues. Germline CDR1 is MDHEN and CDR2 is SYDVKM. Between the trimmed V and J ends, which lost 2 bases and 4 bases, there was a span of 5 bases. CDR3 nucleotides: TGTGCCAGCAGTTTAGAGGGCACTGAAGCTTTCTTT. Its translation: CASSLEGTEAFF.

The V call is TRBV9, the J call TRBJ2-1; TRBD2 agrees at 14 bases. CDR3 length: 20 amino acids. V lost 4 bases to trimming and J lost 6 bases; unmatched junction nucleotides: 18. Germline lookup yields CDR1 SGDLS and CDR2 YYNGEE. Here the CDR3 DNA reads TGTGCCAGCAGCTTCTCTCGACTAGCGGGGGGGAAGCATGTGGGCAATGAGCAGTTCTTC. This codes for CASSFSRLAGGKHVGNEQFF. Variable domain in full (rest from reference TRBV9 and TRBJ2-1): DSGVTQTPKHLITATGQRVTLRCSPRSGDLSVYWYQQSLDQGLQFLIQYYNGEERAKGNILERFSAQQFPDLHSELNLSSLELGDSALYFCASSFSRLAGGKHVGNEQFFGPGTRLTVL.

The chain couples TRBV28 to TRBJ2-7, with 8 bases that match TRBD2. The V gene end was trimmed by 5 bases and the J gene end by 4 bases; junction bases not matched to a gene: 10. This CDR3 region has 15 residues. CDR1 and CDR2 (germline): MDHEN, SYDVKM. CDR3 region: CASSPSGAGGYEQYF. The CDR3 DNA is TGTGCCAGCAGTCCCTCGGGGGCGGGGGGTTACGAGCAGTACTTC.

The gene calls are TRBV12-3 or TRBV12-4 and TRBJ1-2; 7 nucleotides align to TRBD1. The CDR3 runs to 13 residues. The junction had 4 bases not matched to a gene; V was cut back by 3 bases and J by 6 bases. This CDR3 reads CASSLTGTNGYTF. In nucleotides, the CDR3 is TGTGCCAGCAGTTTGACAGGGACCAATGGCTACACCTTC.

This rearrangement joins TRBV29-1 to TRBJ1-5; no clear D gene. V was clipped by 4 bases and J by 6 bases, with 7 bases between them. The CDR3 runs 11 residues. Germline-derived CDR1 and CDR2 are SQVTM and ANQGSEA. CDR3 loop: CSVGEGQPQHF. CDR3 DNA: TGCAGCGTTGGGGAGGGTCAGCCCCAGCATTTT.

In the case of this clone: Distinct nucleotide sequences in the sample also encode this CDR3. The chain combines TRBV19 with TRBJ1-1; tentatively, D is TRBD1 (6 bases). V was trimmed by 1 base and J by 4 bases, leaving 10 bases between them. The CDR3 extends over 14 amino acids. Germline V gene lookup returns CDR1 LNHDA and CDR2 SQIVND (reference sequence). For the CDR3, the DNA is TGTGCCAGTAGTATAGTCGGGGGGGCCACTGAAGCTTTCTTT. It specifies CASSIVGGATEAFF.

The chain recombines TRBV7-9 with TRBJ1-4; 8 nucleotides agree with TRBD1. V gave up 5 bases and J gave up 7 bases; unmatched junction bases: 18. This CDR3 has 18 residues. The V gene's germline CDR1 is SEHNR and CDR2 FQNEAQ (reference sequence). This chain's CDR3 is CASSPRSPGGSRGEKLFF. DNA for the CDR3: TGTGCCAGCAGCCCGCGCTCTCCAGGGGGCAGCCGAGGTGAAAAACTGTTTTTT.

This chain joins TRBV28 and TRBJ1-1, with D perhaps matching TRBD1 (5 bases). The germline V gene encodes CDR1 MDHEN and CDR2 SYDVKM. Trimming cost V 4 bases and J 7 bases, with 13 bases left between them. The CDR3 is 13 amino acids. The CDR3 here is CASSWGPRYEAFF. CDR3 nucleotide sequence: TGTGCCAGCAGTTGGGGCCCCAGGTATGAAGCTTTCTTT. Complete variable domain (other parts from reference TRBV28 and TRBJ1-1): DVKVTQSSRYLVKRTGEKVFLECVQDMDHENMFWYRQDPGLGLRLIYFSYDVKMKEKGDIPEGYSVSREKKERFSLILESASTNQTSMYLCASSWGPRYEAFFGQGTRLTVV.